Listed below are T cell receptor beta chains from one sample, sequenced in a study of cytomegalovirus exposure and HLA in healthy donors. The data were produced by immunoSEQ multiplex PCR, yet TCRdb's version contains in-frame clones alone and is incomplete. The sample holds around 71,000 clones, over 85% seen once. Sequencing input: PBMCs. The receptors were gathered from a man between 18 and 35 years old in good health and CMV-seropositive. Each CDR3 is given with its conserved first and last residue. Each record gives: CDR3 protein, V gene, J gene.

CDR3aa: CASSLGGPSTDTQYF
v_gene: TRBV5-1
j_gene: TRBJ2-3

CDR3aa: CASSGQGAVSGANVLTF
v_gene: TRBV2
j_gene: TRBJ2-6

CDR3aa: CASIRGNEQFF
v_gene: TRBV27
j_gene: TRBJ2-1

CDR3aa: CASSQEANSYEQYF
v_gene: TRBV4-1
j_gene: TRBJ2-7

CDR3aa: CASGRDRDRIGQFF
v_gene: TRBV2
j_gene: TRBJ2-1

CDR3aa: CASSSETGPISDTQYF
v_gene: TRBV19
j_gene: TRBJ2-3

CDR3aa: CASSLESEYNEQFF
v_gene: TRBV5-1
j_gene: TRBJ2-1

CDR3aa: CASRSSRGNTEAFF
v_gene: TRBV5-6
j_gene: TRBJ1-1

CDR3aa: CASSLGLAGFYEQYF
v_gene: TRBV5-6
j_gene: TRBJ2-7

CDR3aa: CASSRGGVGYEQYF
v_gene: TRBV28
j_gene: TRBJ2-7

CDR3aa: CASSAGLAGTDTQYF
v_gene: TRBV6-1
j_gene: TRBJ2-3

CDR3aa: CASSQDLPRDSGNTIYF
v_gene: TRBV4-2
j_gene: TRBJ1-3

CDR3aa: CASSLRRQGTSPLHF
v_gene: TRBV7-9
j_gene: TRBJ1-6

CDR3aa: CASSSQGLYTEAFF
v_gene: TRBV7-9
j_gene: TRBJ1-1

CDR3aa: CASSLDEDRGDGYTF
v_gene: TRBV5-4
j_gene: TRBJ1-2

CDR3aa: CASSLGLAVQQETQYF
v_gene: TRBV7-6
j_gene: TRBJ2-5

CDR3aa: CASSRDRGHEQYF
v_gene: TRBV5-4
j_gene: TRBJ2-7

CDR3aa: CASSPAGHTYEQYF
v_gene: TRBV7-9
j_gene: TRBJ2-7

CDR3aa: CASSLVAGAYNEQFF
v_gene: TRBV11-2
j_gene: TRBJ2-1

CDR3aa: CASSQRGLAGNEQFF
v_gene: TRBV4-2
j_gene: TRBJ2-1

CDR3aa: CARGRSGTEAFF
v_gene: TRBV2
j_gene: TRBJ1-1

CDR3aa: CASSQGAGFEQYF
v_gene: TRBV4-2
j_gene: TRBJ2-7

CDR3aa: CASSIRGLASGELFF
v_gene: TRBV19
j_gene: TRBJ2-2

CDR3aa: CASSEAPLAGELFF
v_gene: TRBV2
j_gene: TRBJ2-2

CDR3aa: CASSVEASAPDTQYF
v_gene: TRBV9
j_gene: TRBJ2-3

CDR3aa: CASSPGQGGEKLFF
v_gene: TRBV5-1
j_gene: TRBJ1-4

CDR3aa: CASTSRTGYGYTF
v_gene: TRBV6-1
j_gene: TRBJ1-2

CDR3aa: CASSLALAGATYEQYF
v_gene: TRBV5-6
j_gene: TRBJ2-7

CDR3aa: CASRRGSPSYEQYF
v_gene: TRBV18
j_gene: TRBJ2-7

CDR3aa: CAWRTGTGSLINSPLHF
v_gene: TRBV30
j_gene: TRBJ1-6

CDR3aa: CASSLAGTGYQETQYF
v_gene: TRBV5-1
j_gene: TRBJ2-5

CDR3aa: CASSFRRASYEQYF
v_gene: TRBV11-2
j_gene: TRBJ2-7

CDR3aa: CASSVNLNRGSGANVLTF
v_gene: TRBV7-6
j_gene: TRBJ2-6

CDR3aa: CASSVDRQETQYF
v_gene: TRBV5-1
j_gene: TRBJ2-5

CDR3aa: CSVGSRQNEQFF
v_gene: TRBV29-1
j_gene: TRBJ2-1

CDR3aa: CASTQARAGGLWDTQYF
v_gene: TRBV7-8
j_gene: TRBJ2-3

CDR3aa: CASSSTRQGFKNIQYF
v_gene: TRBV6-6
j_gene: TRBJ2-4

CDR3aa: CASSPDRDRGATQYF
v_gene: TRBV9
j_gene: TRBJ2-5

CDR3aa: CASSPTGGTNYGYTF
v_gene: TRBV6-5
j_gene: TRBJ1-2

CDR3aa: CASSQRDRVYGYTF
v_gene: TRBV28
j_gene: TRBJ1-2

CDR3aa: CASRTQGARNQPQHF
v_gene: TRBV28
j_gene: TRBJ1-5

CDR3aa: CASSSGTGWGETQYF
v_gene: TRBV27
j_gene: TRBJ2-5

CDR3aa: CASSLDRGGYGYTF
v_gene: TRBV7-2
j_gene: TRBJ1-2

CDR3aa: CASSPQMTGTEQFF
v_gene: TRBV28
j_gene: TRBJ2-1

CDR3aa: CAAVGTDFYQPQHF
v_gene: TRBV6-4
j_gene: TRBJ1-5